This T cell receptor (beta chain) appears in the sequencing data of a study of spatial heterogeneity in lung cancer. TCRdb re-analysed the 5' RACE reads in MiXCR, keeping a single row per CDR3 protein. The sample lists around 10,000 distinct CDR3 sequences, roughly 13% occurring once. As to this clonotype: Its antigen is not identified.

Study-level findings and limits: The number of expanded tumor alpha and beta chains correlated with mutation number.

Time point indicated: sample taken at primary tumor resection. Germline V CDR1 and CDR2: MGHRA, YSYEKL. The CDR3 is made up of 15 amino acids. V trimming: 1 base; J trimming: 2 bases; junction bases outside the gene matches: 4. This material consisted of lung tumor tissue, taken at surgery. The chain employs TRBV4-1 and TRBJ1-2, with TRBD1 matching over 7 bases. The source of this sequence is a male donor with early-stage non-small cell lung cancer. Here the CDR3 reads CASSQATGTNYGYTF. As DNA, the CDR3 is TGCGCCAGCAGCCAAGCGACAGGGACGAACTATGGCTACACCTTC.